The text below deals with one TCR beta chain. This clone's antigen is unknown. No much larger clone is present one base from it, and per-base qualities are unavailable. The study tested focal radiation therapy combined with CTLA-4 blockade (ipilimumab) in patients with chemo-refractory metastatic non-small-cell lung cancer. The receptor library was made with the immunoSEQ multiplex PCR assay. Drawn from immuneACCESS, this table holds only the in-frame rearrangements with V and J called that TCRdb kept. Clones are partly lost; checked studies trace under half to an unresolved V gene and leave the rest unexplained. This sample holds about 68,000 clones; roughly 78% were observed only once. About 9.1% of the sample lies in the top ten. The data stem from a study of radiotherapy plus CTLA-4 blockade in lung cancer (dated by TCRdb to the late 2010s). Study-level background: Among enrolled patients, about 17% had an objective response and 25% to 35% reached disease control.

CDR1 and CDR2 are read off the germline V gene as SNHLY and FYNNEI. The CDR3 sequence holds 14 residues, the cysteine and phenylalanine included. This entry keeps only the CDR3 DNA: 42 bases, framed from base 1. V is pared back by 4 bases and J by 2 bases, with 11 bases lying between the germline termini. The investigation overall reported the following: TCR clones derived from tumors expanded in peripheral blood after treatment with radiotherapy and ipilimumab. Early dynamic changes in blood T cell clones, together with increased serum interferon-beta after radiation, were reported as the strongest predictors of response.

This material consisted of peripheral blood, taken from a patient treated with radiotherapy plus ipilimumab. The rearranged chain carries TRBV2 and TRBJ2-5; too little of a D gene remains to name it. This receptor was obtained from a human donor with non-small cell lung cancer who had a complete response to radiotherapy plus ipilimumab. The DNA reads TGTGCCAGCAGTGCGGCAGCGTGGCAAGAGACCCAGTACTTC. Its protein product is CASSAAAWQETQYF.